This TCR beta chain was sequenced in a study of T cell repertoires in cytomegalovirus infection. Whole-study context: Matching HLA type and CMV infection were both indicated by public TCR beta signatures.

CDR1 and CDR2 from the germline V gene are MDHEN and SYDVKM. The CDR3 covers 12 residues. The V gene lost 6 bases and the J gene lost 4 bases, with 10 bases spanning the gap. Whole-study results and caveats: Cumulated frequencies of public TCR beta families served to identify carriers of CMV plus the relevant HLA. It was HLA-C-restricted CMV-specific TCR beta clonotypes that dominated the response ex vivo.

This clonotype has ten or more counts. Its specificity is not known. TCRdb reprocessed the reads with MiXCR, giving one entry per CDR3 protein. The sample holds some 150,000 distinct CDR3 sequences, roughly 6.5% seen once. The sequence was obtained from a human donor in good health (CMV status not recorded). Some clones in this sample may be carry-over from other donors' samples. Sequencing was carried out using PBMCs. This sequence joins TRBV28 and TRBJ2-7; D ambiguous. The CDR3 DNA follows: TGTGCCAGCAGCCTCCCCCTATACGAGCAGTACTTC. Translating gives CASSLPLYEQYF.